One sample yielded the 30 T cell receptor beta chains listed below, sequenced in a study of blood T cells in healthy people across ages. The authors ran a second PCR of 7 to 11 cycles using a sample-barcoded 5' primer and a J-beta primer mix. TCRdb called the 5' RACE reads again in MiXCR, with one record for every CDR3 protein. The table has 600,000 or so distinct CDR3 sequences, roughly 31% seen once. Sample: blood. The receptors stem from a woman over 75 in good health.

In DNA, the CDR3 is TGTGCCAGCTCACCGCAGGAGGGGGGACTGAACACTGAAGCTTTCTTT. Residues: CASSPQEGGLNTEAFF. The gene calls are TRBV18 and TRBJ1-1; weak D call: TRBD1 (6 bases). The V and J ends lost 3 bases and 0 bases respectively, with 14 bases between them. This CDR3 is built from 16 residues. Germline CDR1 reads KGHSH; CDR2 reads LQKENI.

For this clonotype: A much larger clonotype is one base distant, so this may be a read error. This CDR3 fails to terminate in the conserved phenylalanine or tryptophan, so it likely reflects a read error. The J gene is TRBJ1-2, the V gene TRBV12-3 or TRBV12-4; D not certain. V lost 3 bases and J 2 bases, leaving 13 bases between the germline ends. The CDR3 contains 15 residues. CDR3 amino acids: CASSFAELTNYGYTY. In DNA form, the CDR3 reads TGTGCCAGCAGTTTTGCAGAGCTAACAAACTATGGCTACACCTAC.

The V and J genes are TRBV29-1 and TRBJ1-1; 9 bases are a match to TRBD1. CDR3 length: 14 amino acids. V was clipped by 5 bases and J by 7 bases; unmatched bases: 11. Germline V gene data show CDR1 as SQVTM and CDR2 as ANQGSEA. CDR3 sequence: CSVSSGTGNVEAFF. The CDR3 nucleotides read TGCAGCGTTTCTTCCGGGACAGGGAATGTTGAAGCTTTCTTT.

This clonotype was detected only a few times. This rearrangement joins TRBV10-2 to TRBJ1-5; D is uncertain. The V gene's germline CDR1 is WSHSY and CDR2 SAAADI. Trimming removed 6 bases from V and 7 bases from J, with 13 bases in between. The length of the CDR3 is 13 residues. Here the CDR3 reads CASRGSTLQPQHF. The CDR3 nucleotides read TGCGCCAGCAGGGGGTCCACCTTACAGCCCCAGCATTTT.

This clonotype was counted only a few times. The rearrangement joins TRBV4-3 to TRBJ1-6; D possibly corresponds to TRBD1 (6 bases). Between the trimmed V and J ends, which lost 0 bases and 9 bases, there was a span of 15 bases. In germline, CDR1 is LGHNA, CDR2 YSLEER. This CDR3 has 16 amino acids. The CDR3 DNA reads TGCGCCAGCAGCCAAGAGTTGGGTCCAGGGGCTTCACCCCTCCACTTT. Residues: CASSQELGPGASPLHF.

V gene TRBV6-1 combines with J gene TRBJ1-1, with D tentatively TRBD1 (5 bases). CDR3 length: 13 amino acids. V lost 6 bases to trimming and J lost 3 bases, with 11 bases between them. Germline loops: CDR1 MNHNS, CDR2 SASEGT. CDR3 in amino acids: CASRSTEDTEAFF. The CDR3, as DNA: TGTGCCAGCAGATCGACAGAGGACACTGAAGCTTTCTTT.

This clonotype appeared a few times. A clone one base away is much larger, so this may be a read error. The chain is built from TRBV7-9 and TRBJ2-7; D not certain. With 4 bases removed from V and 7 bases from J, the gap between germline ends came to 11 bases. Germline V lookup: CDR1 SEHNR, CDR2 FQNEAQ (reference sequence). CDR3 size: 12 residues. CDR3: CASSSPMGEQYF. The CDR3 DNA follows: TGTGCCAGCAGCTCCCCGATGGGTGAGCAGTACTTC.

At least ten counts were recorded for this clonotype. The chain uses TRBV5-1 and TRBJ2-7; 7 bases line up with TRBD1. The V and J ends lost 4 bases and 5 bases, in that order; junction bases with no gene match: 9. The CDR3 extends over 14 amino acids. CDR1 SGHRS and CDR2 YFSETQ come from the germline V gene. CDR3 nucleotides: TGCGCCAGCAGCACCCGACAGGGAGTAGACGAGCAGTACTTC. Residues: CASSTRQGVDEQYF.

The table lists this clonotype with many counts. This chain joins TRBV6-1 and TRBJ1-2; tentatively, D is TRBD1 (6 bases). Germline CDR1 reads MNHNS; CDR2 reads SASEGT. The length of the CDR3 is 15 residues. The V end was cut by 8 bases, the J end by 10 bases, with 26 bases between. The CDR3 DNA sequence: TGTGCCAGCCACGCACCCGCCGGGACACGTAGCTACTACACCTTC. Amino acid sequence: CASHAPAGTRSYYTF.

This clonotype was counted ten times or more. The chain couples TRBV14 to TRBJ2-1, with D possibly being TRBD1 or TRBD2 (6 bases each). The CDR3 loop spans 15 amino acids. The V and J ends lost 2 bases and 5 bases respectively, with 13 bases between them. Germline values: CDR1 SGHDN, CDR2 FVKESK. CDR3 in amino acids: CASSQRVGGNNEQFF. CDR3 nucleotide sequence: TGTGCCAGCAGCCAAAGGGTGGGGGGCAACAATGAGCAGTTCTTC.

This clonotype appeared many times. The gene calls are TRBV6-1 and TRBJ2-3; the match to TRBD2 covers 10 bases. CDR3 length equals 16 residues. CDR1 is MNHNS and CDR2 is SASEGT in the germline V gene. V lost 5 bases and J lost 2; bases outside the gene matches: 7. The CDR3 DNA is TGTGCCAGCAGTCCATTAGCGGGGGGATACACAGATACGCAGTATTTT. Translating gives CASSPLAGGYTDTQYF.

To note about this clonotype: This may arise from a read error, as a much more abundant clone is one base away. V and J are TRBV27 and TRBJ2-3; a weak D match, TRBD1 (5 bases). CDR3 length: 13 amino acids. V was clipped by 5 bases and J by 3 bases, with 9 bases between them. Germline V gives CDR1 MNHEY, CDR2 SMNVEV (reference sequence). This CDR3 is CASSRQITDTQYF. As DNA, the CDR3 is TGTGCCAGCAGTAGACAGATAACAGATACGCAGTATTTT.

This clonotype showed up just a few times. The J gene is TRBJ2-3, the V gene TRBV20-1, with D perhaps TRBD2 (6 bases). The CDR3 runs 14 residues. Between the trimmed V and J ends, which lost 5 bases and 2 bases, there was a span of 14 bases. Germline V gives CDR1 DFQATT, CDR2 SNEGSKA (reference sequence). CDR3 region: CSAWDSSTTDTQYF. The CDR3 nucleotides read TGCAGTGCTTGGGACTCCTCTACCACAGATACGCAGTATTTT.

As to this clonotype: One end of the junction is discordant with germline, which a read error may explain. The chain employs TRBV15 and TRBJ1-1, with D perhaps TRBD1 (6 bases). The CDR3 runs 14 residues. Germline CDR1 is LNHNV and CDR2 is YYDKDF (reference sequence). The CDR3 sequence is CATGRSGGGTEAFF. The CDR3 nucleotides read TGTGCCACCGGCAGGAGCGGAGGGGGCACTGAAGCTTTCTTT.

Of note for this clonotype: This may be a read error, as it is one base from a much larger clone. The gene calls are TRBV20-1 and TRBJ2-3, with D tentatively TRBD1 (5 bases). Trimming took off 5 bases at V and 4 bases at J, with 16 bases between the two ends. The germline V gene has CDR1 DFQATT and CDR2 SNEGSKA (reference sequence). The CDR3 contains 14 residues. The CDR3 sequence is CSAWSRGWADTQYF. Here the CDR3 DNA reads TGCAGTGCTTGGAGTAGGGGTTGGGCAGATACGCAGTATTTT.

Note on this clonotype: One junction end does not reproduce the germline sequence, and a read error may be involved. The chain recombines TRBV10-3 with TRBJ1-2, with 7 bases matching TRBD1. Germline CDR1 and CDR2: ENHRY and SYGVKD. The CDR3 totals 14 residues. CDR3 sequence reads: CAISEDPRGQRLHF. The CDR3 bases are TGTGCCATCAGTGAAGACCCGCGGGGACAGAGGCTCCACTTC.

This clonotype has a count of ten or more. The chain has TRBV2 and TRBJ2-4; D is perhaps TRBD1 (6 bases). Between the trimmed V and J ends, which lost 6 bases and 3 bases, there was a span of 9 bases. Germline assignment: CDR1 SNHLY and CDR2 FYNNEI. CDR3 size: 13 residues. The CDR3 bases are TGTGCCAGCAGCAAGGACAGCAAAAACATTCAGTACTTC. It encodes CASSKDSKNIQYF.

The chain uses TRBV24-1 and TRBJ1-5; 8 nucleotides agree with TRBD1. V lost 4 bases and J lost 3; bases outside the gene matches: 7. The CDR3 has 16 residues. Germline CDR1 KGHDR, CDR2 SFDVKD. The chain's CDR3 is CATSDRGQGANQPQHF. The CDR3, as DNA: TGTGCCACCAGTGACCGCGGACAGGGCGCCAATCAGCCCCAGCATTTT.

Ten or more counts support this clonotype. CDR3 region: CASSLSPPGQYF. The CDR3 coding sequence is TGTGCCAGCAGTTTATCCCCCCCTGGGCAGTACTTC. J is TRBJ2-5 and V is TRBV27; D remains unclear. The CDR3 length is 12 residues. Germline loops: CDR1 MNHEY, CDR2 SMNVEV (reference sequence). The ends were cut back, 0 bases at V and 11 bases at J, with 10 bases in the middle.

This clonotype was seen a few times. The chain links TRBV25-1 to TRBJ2-2; possibly TRBD1 for D (5 bases). Germline CDR1 and CDR2: MGHDK and SYGVNS. The V end lost 0 bases, the J end lost 4 bases, and 15 bases lay between the germline ends. This CDR3 has 17 residues. CDR3 protein: CASSEYKGSGRTGELFF. The CDR3 nucleotides are TGTGCCAGCAGTGAATATAAGGGATCAGGGCGCACCGGGGAGCTGTTTTTT.

This clonotype was seen ten or more times. This rearrangement joins TRBV12-3 or TRBV12-4 to TRBJ2-3; TRBD2 might be the D (5 bases). The CDR3 spans 14 residues. V shed 6 bases and J shed 0 bases, with 10 bases lying between them. CDR3 residues: CASRRAFSTDTQYF. The CDR3 coding sequence is TGTGCCAGCAGGCGGGCGTTTAGCACAGATACGCAGTATTTT.

This clonotype showed up just a few times. J is TRBJ1-1 and V is TRBV6-1, with TRBD1 as a possible D gene (5 bases). V dropped 2 bases and J dropped 5 bases, with 9 bases sitting between them. The CDR3 is 13 amino acids. Germline loops: CDR1 MNHNS, CDR2 SASEGT. CDR3 sequence (DNA): TGTGCCAGCAGTGAAATAGGGGAGACTGAAGCTTTCTTT. This translates into CASSEIGETEAFF.

The chain has TRBV28 and TRBJ2-1; D remains ambiguous. The germline V and J ends were trimmed by 1 base and 15 bases, with 13 bases remaining between them. The CDR3 is 12 residues long. The germline gives CDR1 MDHEN, CDR2 SYDVKM. The CDR3 nucleotides are TGTGCCAGCAGTTTATTACAGAGCGCAGGGTTCTTC. Protein: CASSLLQSAGFF.

This chain links TRBV5-1 with TRBJ1-1; 9 positions match TRBD1. V shed 5 bases, J shed 6 bases, and the junction held 5 bases outside the gene matches. This CDR3 has 13 amino acids. Germline V lookup: CDR1 SGHRS, CDR2 YFSETQ. The CDR3 spells CASRKQGAPEAFF. In nucleotides, the CDR3 is TGCGCCAGCAGGAAACAGGGGGCGCCTGAAGCTTTCTTT.

There are a few counts of this clonotype. V usage is TRBV28 and J usage is TRBJ1-1, with D perhaps matching TRBD1 (6 bases). Trimming took 5 bases from V and 8 from J, leaving 18 bases between them. In germline, CDR1 is MDHEN, CDR2 SYDVKM. CDR3 length: 14 amino acids. The CDR3 region has the DNA TGTGCCAGCAGTCCACCATACAAACAGGGCGAAGCTTTCTTT. Protein sequence: CASSPPYKQGEAFF.

The rearrangement uses TRBV7-9 and TRBJ2-3; 9 bases are shared with TRBD2. V was clipped by 8 bases and J by 0 bases; unmatched bases: 9. CDR1 is SEHNR, CDR2 FQNEAQ, per germline (reference sequence). The CDR3 has 16 residues. In nucleotides, the CDR3 is TGTGCCAGCTTAGAAGGGCGGGGGGGCAGCACAGATACGCAGTATTTT. The encoded protein is CASLEGRGGSTDTQYF.

This clonotype has just a few counts. A much larger clonotype is one base distant, so this may be a read error. The chain joins TRBV20-1 to TRBJ2-1; 7 bases fit TRBD2. The germline CDR1 and CDR2 sequences are DFQATT and SNEGSKA (reference sequence). The V and J ends lost 6 bases and 6 bases, in that order; junction bases with no gene match: 8. CDR3 length: 13 amino acids. The CDR3 loop is CSAWRGTGNEQFF. CDR3 bases: TGCAGTGCGTGGCGGGGGACCGGCAATGAGCAGTTCTTC.

For this clonotype: The junction and the germline gene differ at one end; a read error may be behind it. The chain has TRBV5-4 and TRBJ2-5, with no clear D. CDR3 size: 13 residues. The germline gives CDR1 SGHNT, CDR2 YYREEE (reference sequence). The CDR3 DNA follows: TGTACCAGCAGCTTGTGGGTGGAGGAGACCCAGTACTTC. Protein sequence: CTSSLWVEETQYF.

The V gene is TRBV7-2, the J gene TRBJ2-6; the D is unclear. Trimming removed 2 bases from V and 0 bases from J, with 11 bases in between. The CDR3 spans 17 residues. Germline values: CDR1 SGHTA, CDR2 FQGNSA. CDR3 DNA sequence: TGTGCCAGCAGCTTAAAAATTCGGTTCTCTGGGGCCAACGTCCTGACTTTC. Translation: CASSLKIRFSGANVLTF. Looking up the rest from reference TRBV7-2 and TRBJ2-6 gives the full variable domain: GAGVSQSPSNKVTEKGKDVELRCDPISGHTALYWYRQSLGQGLEFLIYFQGNSAPDKSGLPSDRFSAERTGGSVSTLTIQRTQQEDSAVYLCASSLKIRFSGANVLTFGAGSRLTVL.

The chain links TRBV9 to TRBJ2-6; D is unresolved. The V end lost 3 bases, the J end lost 0 bases, and 4 bases lay between the germline ends. The V gene's germline CDR1 is SGDLS and CDR2 YYNGEE. The CDR3 has 14 amino acids. The CDR3 region is CASSGLSGANVLTF. The CDR3 DNA reads as TGTGCCAGCAGCGGACTCTCTGGGGCCAACGTCCTGACTTTC. Drawing the rest from reference TRBV9 and TRBJ2-6, the complete variable domain is DSGVTQTPKHLITATGQRVTLRCSPRSGDLSVYWYQQSLDQGLQFLIQYYNGEERAKGNILERFSAQQFPDLHSELNLSSLELGDSALYFCASSGLSGANVLTFGAGSRLTVL.